Reported below is one T cell receptor beta chain. In the original workflow: Amplified reference gene primers provided the basis for estimating nucleated cell counts. The method was immunoSEQ multiplex PCR; TCRdb's version includes in-frame clones alone and lacks a portion of them. That table furnishes V, J and clone size, whereas the DNA furnished D and trimming. The profile shows fewer than 300,000 clones, 91% of them singletons. The data derive from a study of blood T cell repertoires in COVID-19. About the study: From T cells, B-cell-depleted T cells, or PBMCs came the material, which was cDNA or gDNA.

This sequence was found in a woman between 25 and 40 years old with COVID-19, enrolled during active disease. The sequenced material came from peripheral blood.

CDR3 in DNA: TGTGCCAGCTCAGCAGGGTGGTTGGATCAGCCCCAGCATTTT. Translated: CASSAGWLDQPQHF. The chain links TRBV6-5 to TRBJ1-5, with D possibly being TRBD1 (5 bases). V lost 8 bases to trimming and J lost 5 bases, with 16 bases between them. Per germline, CDR1 MNHEY and CDR2 SVGAGI. This CDR3 has 14 amino acids.